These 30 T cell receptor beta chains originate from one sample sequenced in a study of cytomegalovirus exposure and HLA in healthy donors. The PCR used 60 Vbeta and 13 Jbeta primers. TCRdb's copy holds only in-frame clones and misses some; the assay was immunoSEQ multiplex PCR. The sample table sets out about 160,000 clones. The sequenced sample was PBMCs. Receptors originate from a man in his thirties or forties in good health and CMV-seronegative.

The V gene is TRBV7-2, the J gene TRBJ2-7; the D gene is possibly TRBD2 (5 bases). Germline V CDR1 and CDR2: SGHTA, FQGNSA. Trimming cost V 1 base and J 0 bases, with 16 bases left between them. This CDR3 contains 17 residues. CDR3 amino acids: CASSLVLAAGYSYEQYF. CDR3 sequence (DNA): TGTGCCAGCAGCTTAGTCCTGGCTGCGGGCTACTCCTACGAGCAGTACTTC.

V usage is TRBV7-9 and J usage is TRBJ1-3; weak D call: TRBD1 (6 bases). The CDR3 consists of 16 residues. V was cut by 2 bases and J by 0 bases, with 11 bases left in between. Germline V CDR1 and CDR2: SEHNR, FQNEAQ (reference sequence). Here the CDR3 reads CASSLTTGISGNTIYF. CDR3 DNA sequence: TGTGCCAGCAGCTTAACTACAGGGATCTCTGGAAACACCATATATTTT.

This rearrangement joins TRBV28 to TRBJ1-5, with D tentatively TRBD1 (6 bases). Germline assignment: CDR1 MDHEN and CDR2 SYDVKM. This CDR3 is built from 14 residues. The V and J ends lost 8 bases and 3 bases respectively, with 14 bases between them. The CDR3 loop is CASGPGQSNQPQHF. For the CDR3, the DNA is TGTGCCAGCGGCCCCGGACAGTCCAATCAGCCCCAGCATTTT.

CDR3 DNA sequence: TGTGCAACGGGAGGGGGCATCACTGAAGCTTTCTTT. Its protein product is CATGGGITEAFF. This chain connects TRBV5-4 to TRBJ1-1; TRBD1 agrees at 7 bases. Germline V gives CDR1 SGHNT, CDR2 YYREEE (reference sequence). The CDR3 is 12 amino acids.

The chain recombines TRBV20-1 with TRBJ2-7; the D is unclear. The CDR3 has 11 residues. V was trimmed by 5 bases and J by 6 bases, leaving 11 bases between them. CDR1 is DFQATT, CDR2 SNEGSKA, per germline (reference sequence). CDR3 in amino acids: CSAPDLSEQYF. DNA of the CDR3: TGCAGTGCTCCAGATCTGTCCGAGCAGTACTTC.

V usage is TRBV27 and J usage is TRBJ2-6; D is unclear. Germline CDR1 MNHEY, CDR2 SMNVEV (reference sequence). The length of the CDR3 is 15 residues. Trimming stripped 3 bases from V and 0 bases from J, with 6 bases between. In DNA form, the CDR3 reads TGTGCCAGCAGTTTTATACTCTCTGGGGCCAACGTCCTGACTTTC. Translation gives CASSFILSGANVLTF.

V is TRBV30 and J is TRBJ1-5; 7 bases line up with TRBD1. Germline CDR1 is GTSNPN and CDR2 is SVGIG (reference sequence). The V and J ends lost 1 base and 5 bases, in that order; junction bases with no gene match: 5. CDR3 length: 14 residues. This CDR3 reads CAWSEGQQDQPQHF. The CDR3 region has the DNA TGTGCCTGGAGTGAGGGACAGCAGGATCAGCCCCAGCATTTT.

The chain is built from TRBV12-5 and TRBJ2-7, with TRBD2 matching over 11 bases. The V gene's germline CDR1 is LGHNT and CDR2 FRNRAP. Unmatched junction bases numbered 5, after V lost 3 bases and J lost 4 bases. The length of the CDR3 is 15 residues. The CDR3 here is CASGLRTSGLYEQYF. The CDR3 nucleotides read TGTGCTAGTGGTTTACGGACTAGCGGGCTGTACGAGCAGTACTTC.

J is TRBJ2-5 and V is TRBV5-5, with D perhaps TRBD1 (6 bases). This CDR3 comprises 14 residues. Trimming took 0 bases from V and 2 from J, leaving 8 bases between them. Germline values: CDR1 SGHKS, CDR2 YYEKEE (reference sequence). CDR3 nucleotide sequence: TGTGCCAGCAGCTTGGCGGGGACACAAGAGACCCAGTACTTC. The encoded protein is CASSLAGTQETQYF.

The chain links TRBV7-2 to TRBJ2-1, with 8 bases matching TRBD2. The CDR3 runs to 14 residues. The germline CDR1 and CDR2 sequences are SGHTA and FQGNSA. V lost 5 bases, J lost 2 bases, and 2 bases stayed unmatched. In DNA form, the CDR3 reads TGTGCCAGCAGCCTTAGCGGGACCTACAATGAGCAGTTCTTC. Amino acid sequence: CASSLSGTYNEQFF.

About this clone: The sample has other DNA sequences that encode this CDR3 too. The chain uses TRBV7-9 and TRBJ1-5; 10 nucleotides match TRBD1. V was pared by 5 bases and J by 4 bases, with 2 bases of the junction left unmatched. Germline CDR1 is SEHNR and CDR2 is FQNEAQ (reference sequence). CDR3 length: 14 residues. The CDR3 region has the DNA TGTGCCAGCAGCCGGACAGGGGGAAATCAGCCCCAGCATTTT. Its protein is CASSRTGGNQPQHF.

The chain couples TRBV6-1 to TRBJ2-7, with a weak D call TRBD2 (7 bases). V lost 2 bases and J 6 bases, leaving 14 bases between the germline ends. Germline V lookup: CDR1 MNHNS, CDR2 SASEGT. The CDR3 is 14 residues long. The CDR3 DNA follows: TGTGCCAGCAGTGAATGGCAGGGAGGGGGCGAGCAGTACTTC. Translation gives CASSEWQGGGEQYF.

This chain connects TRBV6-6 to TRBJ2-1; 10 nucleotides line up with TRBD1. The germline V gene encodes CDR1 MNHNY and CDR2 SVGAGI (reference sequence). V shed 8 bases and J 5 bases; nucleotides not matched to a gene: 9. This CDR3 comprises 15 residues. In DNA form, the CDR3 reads TGTGCCAGCCTCCCAGGGGACAGGGGCAACAATGAGCAGTTCTTC. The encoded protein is CASLPGDRGNNEQFF.

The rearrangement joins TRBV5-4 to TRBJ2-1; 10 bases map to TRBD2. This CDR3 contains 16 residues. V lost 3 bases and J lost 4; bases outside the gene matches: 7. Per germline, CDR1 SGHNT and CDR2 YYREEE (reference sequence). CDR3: CASSSLWTSGYNEQFF. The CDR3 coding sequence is TGTGCCAGCAGCTCTCTTTGGACTAGCGGTTACAATGAGCAGTTCTTC. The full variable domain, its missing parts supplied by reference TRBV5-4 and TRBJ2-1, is ETGVTQSPTHLIKTRGQQVTLRCSSQSGHNTVSWYQQALGQGPQFIFQYYREEENGRGNFPPRFSGLQFPNYSSELNVNALELDDSALYLCASSSLWTSGYNEQFFGPGTRLTVL.

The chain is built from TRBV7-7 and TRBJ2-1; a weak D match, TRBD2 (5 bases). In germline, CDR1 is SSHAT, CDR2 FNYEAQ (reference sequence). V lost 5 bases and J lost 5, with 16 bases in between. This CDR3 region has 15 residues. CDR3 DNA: TGTGCCAGCAGCAAGGACTTCACGGTAAACAATGAGCAGTTCTTC. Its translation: CASSKDFTVNNEQFF.

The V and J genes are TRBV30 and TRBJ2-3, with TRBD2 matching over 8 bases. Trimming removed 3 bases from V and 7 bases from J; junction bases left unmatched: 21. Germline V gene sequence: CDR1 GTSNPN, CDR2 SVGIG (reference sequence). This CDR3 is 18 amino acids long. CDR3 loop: CAWSPRFSGTHIFYTQYF. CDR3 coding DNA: TGTGCCTGGAGCCCCCGATTTAGCGGGACCCACATTTTCTATACGCAGTATTTT.

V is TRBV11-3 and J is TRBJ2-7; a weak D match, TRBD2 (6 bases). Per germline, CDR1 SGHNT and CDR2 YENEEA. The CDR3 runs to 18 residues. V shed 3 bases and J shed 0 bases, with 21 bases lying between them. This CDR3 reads CASSFEMGGKETSYEQYF. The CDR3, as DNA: TGTGCCAGCAGCTTTGAGATGGGAGGAAAGGAGACCTCCTACGAGCAGTACTTC.

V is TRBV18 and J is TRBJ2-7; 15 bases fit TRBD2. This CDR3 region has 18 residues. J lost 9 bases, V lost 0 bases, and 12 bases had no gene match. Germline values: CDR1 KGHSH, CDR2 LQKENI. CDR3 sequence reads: CASSPPGLAGGPGWGQYF. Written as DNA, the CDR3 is TGTGCCAGCTCACCACCGGGACTAGCGGGAGGTCCCGGTTGGGGGCAGTACTTC.

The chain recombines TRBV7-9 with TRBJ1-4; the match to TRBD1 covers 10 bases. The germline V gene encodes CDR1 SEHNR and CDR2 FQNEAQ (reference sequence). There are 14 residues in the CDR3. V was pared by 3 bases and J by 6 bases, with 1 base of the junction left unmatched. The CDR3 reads CASSFGTGDEKLFF. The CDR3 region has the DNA TGTGCCAGCAGCTTTGGGACAGGGGATGAAAAACTGTTTTTT.

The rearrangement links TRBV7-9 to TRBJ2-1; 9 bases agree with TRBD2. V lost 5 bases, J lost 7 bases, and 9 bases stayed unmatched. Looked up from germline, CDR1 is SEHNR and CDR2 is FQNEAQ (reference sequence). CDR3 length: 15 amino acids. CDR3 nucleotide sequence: TGTGCCAGCAGCCAGTCGGCGGGAGGGTTGAATGAGCAGTTCTTC. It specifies CASSQSAGGLNEQFF. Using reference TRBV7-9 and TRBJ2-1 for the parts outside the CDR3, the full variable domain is DTGVSQNPRHKITKRGQNVTFRCDPISEHNRLYWYRQTLGQGPEFLTYFQNEAQLEKSRLLSDRFSAERPKGSFSTLEIQRTEQGDSAMYLCASSQSAGGLNEQFFGPGTRLTVL.

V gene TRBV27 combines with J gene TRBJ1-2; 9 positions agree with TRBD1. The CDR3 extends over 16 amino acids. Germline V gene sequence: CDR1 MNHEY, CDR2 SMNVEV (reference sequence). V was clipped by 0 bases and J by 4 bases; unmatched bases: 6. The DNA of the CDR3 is TGTGCCAGCAGTTTATCGAGGGGGACAGGGCTCTATGGCTACACCTTC. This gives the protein CASSLSRGTGLYGYTF.

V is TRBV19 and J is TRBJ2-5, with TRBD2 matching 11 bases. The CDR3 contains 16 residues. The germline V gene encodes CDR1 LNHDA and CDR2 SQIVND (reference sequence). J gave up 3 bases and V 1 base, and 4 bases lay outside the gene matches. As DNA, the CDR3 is TGTGCCAGTAGTATAGGAGGGGGACTAGCGGAAGAGACCCAGTACTTC. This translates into CASSIGGGLAEETQYF. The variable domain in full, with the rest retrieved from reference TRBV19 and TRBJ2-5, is DGGITQSPKYLFRKEGQNVTLSCEQNLNHDAMYWYRQDPGQGLRLIYYSQIVNDFQKGDIAEGYSVSREKKESFPLTVTSAQKNPTAFYLCASSIGGGLAEETQYFGPGTRLLVL.

DNA of the CDR3: TGTGCCAGCAGCTTAGGTGGAGGGGCCTACGAGCAGTACTTC. Its translation: CASSLGGGAYEQYF. This chain connects TRBV7-2 to TRBJ2-7, with D maybe TRBD2 (6 bases). Trimming took off 1 base at V and 2 bases at J, with 9 bases between the two ends. The CDR3 has 14 residues. Germline V gives CDR1 SGHTA, CDR2 FQGNSA.

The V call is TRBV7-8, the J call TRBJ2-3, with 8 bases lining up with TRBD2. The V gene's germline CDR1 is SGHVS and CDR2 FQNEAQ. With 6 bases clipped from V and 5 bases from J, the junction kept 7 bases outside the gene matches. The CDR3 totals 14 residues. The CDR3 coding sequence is TGTGCCAGCAGACCGGGAGGGAAGGGAGATACGCAGTATTTT. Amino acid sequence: CASRPGGKGDTQYF.

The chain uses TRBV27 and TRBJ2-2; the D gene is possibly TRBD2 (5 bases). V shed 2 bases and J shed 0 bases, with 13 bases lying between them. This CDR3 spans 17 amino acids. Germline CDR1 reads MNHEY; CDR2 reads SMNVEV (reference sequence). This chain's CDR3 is CASSLGWRSANTGELFF. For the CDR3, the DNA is TGTGCCAGCAGTTTAGGATGGAGGAGCGCGAACACCGGGGAGCTGTTTTTT.

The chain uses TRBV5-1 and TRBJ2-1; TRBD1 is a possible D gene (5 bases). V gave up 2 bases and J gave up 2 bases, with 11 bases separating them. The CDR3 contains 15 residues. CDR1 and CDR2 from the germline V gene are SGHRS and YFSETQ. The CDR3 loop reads CASSLDGAAYNEQFF. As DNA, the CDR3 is TGCGCCAGCAGCTTAGATGGGGCGGCCTACAATGAGCAGTTCTTC. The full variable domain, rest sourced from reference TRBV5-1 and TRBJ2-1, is KAGVTQTPRYLIKTRGQQVTLSCSPISGHRSVSWYQQTPGQGLQFLFEYFSETQRNKGNFPGRFSGRQFSNSRSEMNVSTLELGDSALYLCASSLDGAAYNEQFFGPGTRLTVL.

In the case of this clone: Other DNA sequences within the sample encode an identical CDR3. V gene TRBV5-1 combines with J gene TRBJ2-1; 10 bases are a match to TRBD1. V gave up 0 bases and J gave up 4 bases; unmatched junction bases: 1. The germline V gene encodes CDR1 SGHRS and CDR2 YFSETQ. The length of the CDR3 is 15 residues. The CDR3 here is CASSLGTGGYNEQFF. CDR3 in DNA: TGCGCCAGCAGCTTGGGGACAGGGGGTTACAATGAGCAGTTCTTC.

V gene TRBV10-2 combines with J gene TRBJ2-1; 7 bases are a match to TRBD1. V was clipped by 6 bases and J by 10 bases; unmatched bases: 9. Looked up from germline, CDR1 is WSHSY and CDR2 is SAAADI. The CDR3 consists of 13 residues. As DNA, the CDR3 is TGCGCCAGCAGGCGGCAGGGGACAGAGGAGCAGTTCTTC. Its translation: CASRRQGTEEQFF.

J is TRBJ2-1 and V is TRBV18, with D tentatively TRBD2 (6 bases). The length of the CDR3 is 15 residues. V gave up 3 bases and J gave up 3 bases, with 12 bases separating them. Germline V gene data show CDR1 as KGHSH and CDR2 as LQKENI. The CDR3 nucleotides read TGTGCCAGCTCACCTGCACGGGAGTTCTACAATGAGCAGTTCTTC. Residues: CASSPAREFYNEQFF.

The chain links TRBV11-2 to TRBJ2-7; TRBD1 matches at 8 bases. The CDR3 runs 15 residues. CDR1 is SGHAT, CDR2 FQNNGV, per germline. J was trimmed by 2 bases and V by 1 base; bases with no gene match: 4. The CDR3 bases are TGTGCCAGCAGCTTAGGACAGGGGCTAACCTACGAGCAGTACTTC. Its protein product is CASSLGQGLTYEQYF.